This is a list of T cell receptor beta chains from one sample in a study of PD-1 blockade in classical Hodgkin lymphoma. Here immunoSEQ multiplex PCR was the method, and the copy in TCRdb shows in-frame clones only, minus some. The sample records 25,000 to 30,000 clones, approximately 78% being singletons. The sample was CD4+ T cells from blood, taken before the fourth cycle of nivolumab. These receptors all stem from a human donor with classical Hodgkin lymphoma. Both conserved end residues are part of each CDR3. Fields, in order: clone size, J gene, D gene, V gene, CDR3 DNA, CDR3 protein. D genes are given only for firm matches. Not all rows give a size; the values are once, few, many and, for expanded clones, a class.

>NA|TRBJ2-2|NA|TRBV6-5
TGTGCCAGCAGTTACTTTTATCTCGGGGAGCTGTTTTTT
CASSYFYLGELFF
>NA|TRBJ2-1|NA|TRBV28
TGTGCCAGCAGACCGCCGAGGGCCTTGAATGAGCAGTTCTTC
CASRPPRALNEQFF
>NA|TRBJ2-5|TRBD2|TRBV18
TGTGCCAGCTCACCACCGCGACTAGCGGGGATCGAGACCCAGTACTTC
CASSPPRLAGIETQYF
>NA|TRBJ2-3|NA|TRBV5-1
TGCGCCAGCATCCCGATCCTGGGTACAGATACGCAGTATTTT
CASIPILGTDTQYF
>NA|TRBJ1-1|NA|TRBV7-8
TGTGCCAGCAGCTTAGTCTTTGGTAACACTGAAGCTTTCTTT
CASSLVFGNTEAFF
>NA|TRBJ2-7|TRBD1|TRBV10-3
TGTGCCATCACAGGGGGCTTAGGGCACTCCTACGAGCAGTACTTC
CAITGGLGHSYEQYF
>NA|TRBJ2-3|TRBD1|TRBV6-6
TGTGCCAGCACCATCGGACAGGGCGGCGTCACAGATACGCAGTATTTT
CASTIGQGGVTDTQYF
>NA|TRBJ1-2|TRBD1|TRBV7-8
TGTGCCAGCAGCTTAGTTAGGTTGCCGAGGCGGCGGGCGGGAGGGGGCGGCTATGGCTACACCTTC
CASSLVRLPRRRAGGGGYGYTF
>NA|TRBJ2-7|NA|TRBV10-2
TGCGCCAGCAGTGAGACGGCTTACGAGCAGTACTTC
CASSETAYEQYF
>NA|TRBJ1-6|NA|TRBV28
TGTGCCACCCGCTGGAACCCCAATTCACCCCTCCACTTT
CATRWNPNSPLHF
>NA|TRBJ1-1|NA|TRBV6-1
TGTGCCAGCAGTGAAGAGACAGGAAACACTGAAGCTTTCTTT
CASSEETGNTEAFF
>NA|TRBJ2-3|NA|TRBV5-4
TGTGCCAGCAGCCCTGGGGAGTTCCGGCCAGATACGCAGTATTTT
CASSPGEFRPDTQYF
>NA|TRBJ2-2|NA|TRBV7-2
TGTGCCAGCAGCTTTTCGTACACCGGGGAGCTGTTTTTT
CASSFSYTGELFF
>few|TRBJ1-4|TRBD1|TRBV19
TGTGCCACCGGACAGGGCCTGAGGGGGGAAAAACTGTTTTTT
CATGQGLRGEKLFF
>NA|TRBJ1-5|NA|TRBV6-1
TGTGCCAGCAGTGAAGTTTTAGGGAGAGTAAGGGTGAATCAGCCCCAGCATTTT
CASSEVLGRVRVNQPQHF
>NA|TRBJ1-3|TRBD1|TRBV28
TGTGCCATCCTACAGGGGGCCGGAAACACCATATATTTT
CAILQGAGNTIYF
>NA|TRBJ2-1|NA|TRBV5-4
TGTGCCAGCAGCACGGGCCAACTAGGGCCGAATGTCAATGAGCAGTTCTTC
CASSTGQLGPNVNEQFF
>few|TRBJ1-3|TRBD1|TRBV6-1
TGTGCCAGCCTGATATTAATCAGGGGGGGAAACACCATATATTTT
CASLILIRGGNTIYF
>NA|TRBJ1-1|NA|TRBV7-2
TGTGCCAGCAGCTTAGATCCCTATGTGAACACTGAAGCTTTCTTT
CASSLDPYVNTEAFF
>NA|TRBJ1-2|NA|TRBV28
TGTGCCAGCAGTTTACCGGGGAATAACTATGGCTACACCTTC
CASSLPGNNYGYTF
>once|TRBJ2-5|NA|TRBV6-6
TGTGCCAGCAGCCCGCCAACAGGACTCATCGGGGAGACCCAGTACTTC
CASSPPTGLIGETQYF
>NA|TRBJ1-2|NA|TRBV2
TGTGCCAGCATCCCGGGCGCAGGGGTGGGCTATGGCTACACCTTC
CASIPGAGVGYGYTF
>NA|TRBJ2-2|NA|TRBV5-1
TGCGCCAGCAGCCAGGGGGGCCTTGTCGGGGAGCTGTTTTTT
CASSQGGLVGELFF
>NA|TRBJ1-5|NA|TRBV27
TGTGCCAGCAGTCGGGGGGGTCTTGGCAATCAGCCCCAGCATTTT
CASSRGGLGNQPQHF
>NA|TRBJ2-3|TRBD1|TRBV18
TGTGCCAGCTCTAAATGGACAGGGGAAGATACGCAGTATTTT
CASSKWTGEDTQYF
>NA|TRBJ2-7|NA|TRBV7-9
TGTGCCAGCAGCCCTAGTGGGGGCTCCTACGAGCAGTACTTC
CASSPSGGSYEQYF
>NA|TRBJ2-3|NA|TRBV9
TGTGCCAGCAGTACCCGGGGGTCGGTAGATACGCAGTATTTT
CASSTRGSVDTQYF
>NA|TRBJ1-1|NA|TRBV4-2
TGTGCCAGCAGCCAAGTGAGGGGCGTCACTGAAGCTTTCTTT
CASSQVRGVTEAFF
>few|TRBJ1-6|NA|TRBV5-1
TGCGCCAGCAGCTTGACTCTCCAGGGAGGTTCACCCCTCCACTTT
CASSLTLQGGSPLHF
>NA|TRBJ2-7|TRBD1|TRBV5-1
TGCGTCAGCAGCTTGGGACAGGGTGTTTACGAGCAGTACTTC
CVSSLGQGVYEQYF
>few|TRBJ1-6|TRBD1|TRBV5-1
TGCGCCAGCAGCTTGGAGGGGACAGGGGGCTCACCCCTCCACTTT
CASSLEGTGGSPLHF
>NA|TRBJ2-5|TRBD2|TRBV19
TGTGCCAGTAGGCTAGCGGGGGGACCACAAGAGACCCAGTACTTC
CASRLAGGPQETQYF
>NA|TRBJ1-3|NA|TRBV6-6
TGTGCCAGCAGTGTGATCGGGATTGGAAACACCATATATTTT
CASSVIGIGNTIYF
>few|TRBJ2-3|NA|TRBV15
TGTGCCACCAGCAGAGAAGGGTATCCCACAGATACGCAGTATTTT
CATSREGYPTDTQYF
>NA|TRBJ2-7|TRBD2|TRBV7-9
TGTGCCAGCAGCTTAGGTGGGGGGGGGAACTCCTACGAGCAGTACTTC
CASSLGGGGNSYEQYF
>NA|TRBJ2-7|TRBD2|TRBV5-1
TGCGCCAGCAGCTTGGAGGCTAGCGGGGGGGTGGCCTACGAGCAGTACTTC
CASSLEASGGVAYEQYF
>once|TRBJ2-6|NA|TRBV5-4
TGTGCCAGCAGGACTGGAGGGAGGGGGCCCTCTGGGGCCAACGTCCTGACTTTC
CASRTGGRGPSGANVLTF
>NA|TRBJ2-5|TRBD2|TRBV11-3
TGTGCCAGCAGCTTAGGGACTAGCGGGGACCAAGAGACCCAGTACTTC
CASSLGTSGDQETQYF
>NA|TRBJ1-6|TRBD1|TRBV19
TGTGCCAGTAGTATTACACAGGGGGTCTATAATTCACCCCTCCACTTT
CASSITQGVYNSPLHF
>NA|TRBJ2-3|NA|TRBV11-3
TGTGCCAGCAGCTCTAGGCTGGAGGATACGCAGTATTTT
CASSSRLEDTQYF
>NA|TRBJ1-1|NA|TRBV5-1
TGCGCCAGCAGCTCGACAGGGAACACTGAAGCTTTCTTT
CASSSTGNTEAFF
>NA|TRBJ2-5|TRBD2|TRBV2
TGTGCCAGCAGTGAAGTTCGGGCTAGCGGGGGTCGGGAGACCCAGTACTTC
CASSEVRASGGRETQYF
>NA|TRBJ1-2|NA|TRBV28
TGTGCCAGCAGTTTACCGGGACCGAGCTATGGCTACACCTTC
CASSLPGPSYGYTF
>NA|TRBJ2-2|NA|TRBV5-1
TGCGCCAGCAGCCGCGAATTAGGCGGGGAGCTGTTTTTT
CASSRELGGELFF
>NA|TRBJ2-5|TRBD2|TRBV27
TGTGCCAGCAGTTTATACGGGCTAGCGGGGGGGAGTACCCAGTACTTC
CASSLYGLAGGSTQYF
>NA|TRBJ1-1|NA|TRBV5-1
TGCGCCAGCAGCTCCGAGGGGGGGATGAACACTGAAGCTTTCTTT
CASSSEGGMNTEAFF
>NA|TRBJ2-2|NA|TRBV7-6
TGTGCCAGCAGCTTGGGACTTCTGGGCACCGGGGAGCTGTTTTTT
CASSLGLLGTGELFF
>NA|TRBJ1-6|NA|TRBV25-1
TGTGCCAGCAGTCGACAAGATAATTCACCCCTCCACTTT
CASSRQDNSPLHF
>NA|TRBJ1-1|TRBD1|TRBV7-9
TGTGCCCCTCATGAAACCCCAGGGGGGGCCGACGGGGCTTTCTTT
CAPHETPGGADGAFF
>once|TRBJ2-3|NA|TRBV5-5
TGTGCCAGCAGCAGCCCAGGGTTCAATACGCAGTATTTT
CASSSPGFNTQYF
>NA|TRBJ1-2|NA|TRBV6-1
TGTGCCAGCAGTGAAGCGCTTGGGCAGCCAATCTATGGCTACACCTTC
CASSEALGQPIYGYTF
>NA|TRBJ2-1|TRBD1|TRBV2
TGTGCCAGCATTCAGGACAGGGGGCTCAATGAGCAGTTCTTC
CASIQDRGLNEQFF
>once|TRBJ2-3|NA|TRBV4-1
TGCGCCAGCAGCCAAGGACTAGTCACAGATACGCAGTATTTT
CASSQGLVTDTQYF
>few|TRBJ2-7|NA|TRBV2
TGTGCCAGCAGGGGACTCCTAGTCGAGCAGTACTTC
CASRGLLVEQYF
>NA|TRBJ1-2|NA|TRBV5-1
TGCGCCAGCAGCCCGTACTCGGACGGACTCTATGGCTACACCTTC
CASSPYSDGLYGYTF
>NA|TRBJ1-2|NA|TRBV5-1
TGCGCCAGCAGCTTTCGCAGCGGAGGGCAGGGCTATACCTCTAACTATGGCTACACCTTC
CASSFRSGGQGYTSNYGYTF
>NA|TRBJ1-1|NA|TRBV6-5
TGTGCCAGCACGCGAGAAGGACGGAGAGGTACTGAAGCTTTCTTT
CASTREGRRGTEAFF
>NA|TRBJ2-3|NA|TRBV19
TGTGCCAGTAGTATGGAGGCGGAGATTAGCACAGATACGCAGTATTTT
CASSMEAEISTDTQYF
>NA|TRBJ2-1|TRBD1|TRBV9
TGTGCCAGCAGCGAGACCGGGACAGGTATCTACAATGAGCAGTTCTTC
CASSETGTGIYNEQFF